This T cell receptor (beta chain) is drawn from a study of OX40 agonist ivuxolimab in advanced cancers. Looking at the study overall: Recorded diagnoses for dose-escalation patients were hepatocellular carcinoma, melanoma, renal cell or head and neck cancer. Participants averaged roughly 57 years of age (range about 23 to 90) and were approximately 81% male. Partial responses were recorded for three patients, including one with hepatocellular carcinoma and two with cutaneous melanoma. Study outcomes and limitations: On average, CD8+ T cells had more expanded clones than CD4+.

V shed 3 bases and J 10 bases; nucleotides not matched to a gene: 8. The germline gives CDR1 KGHSH, CDR2 LQKENI. The CDR3 is 14 amino acids. A note on this clone: The antigen remains undetermined.

Sequenced by immunoSEQ multiplex PCR; TCRdb stores in-frame clones only, minus some. The sample has 60,000 or so clones, more than 75% seen once; the top ten hold over 2%. This chain joins TRBV18 and TRBJ2-1; 8 nucleotides align to TRBD2. This receptor was taken from an adult with an advanced solid tumor such as melanoma, head and neck, liver or kidney cancer. This sample comprised CD4+ or CD8+ T cells sorted from blood, obtained in a trial of the OX40 agonist ivuxolimab. CDR3 DNA sequence: TGTGCCAGCTCACCGGGCGGGGGGCCCACGGAGCAGTTCTTC. As protein: CASSPGGGPTEQFF.